Listed here are 7 T cell receptor beta chains from one sample, sequenced in a study of T cell responses to AZD1222 COVID-19 vaccine. The table came from immunoSEQ multiplex PCR; TCRdb's copy has only in-frame clones and leaves some out. The data hold 150,000 to 200,000 clones, with roughly 94% observed a single time. Sequencing used peripheral blood, obtained on day 0 of AZD1222 vaccination. The receptors originated from an adult in good health.

This clone was picked up one time. The V gene is TRBV5-1, the J gene TRBJ1-1, with D tentatively TRBD1 (5 bases). CDR1 is SGHRS and CDR2 is YFSETQ in the germline V gene. Trimming left V 0 bases short and J 5 bases short, with 11 bases between. CDR3 length: 14 amino acids. CDR3 amino acids: CASSLGGGTTEAFF. DNA for the CDR3: TGCGCCAGCAGCTTGGGAGGAGGGACTACTGAAGCTTTCTTT.

The chain joins TRBV4-1 to TRBJ2-7, with TRBD2 identical over 10 bases. CDR3 length: 15 amino acids. Germline assignment: CDR1 MGHRA and CDR2 YSYEKL. The V and J ends lost 0 bases and 2 bases, in that order; junction bases with no gene match: 1. The CDR3 DNA follows: TGCGCCAGCAGCCAAGAAACTAGCGGGACCTACGAGCAGTACTTC. This gives the protein CASSQETSGTYEQYF.

This clone showed up just a few times. The chain joins TRBV29-1 to TRBJ2-2; TRBD1 aligns across 9 bases. Germline V gene sequence: CDR1 SQVTM, CDR2 ANQGSEA. Trimming at V came to 7 bases and at J to 6 bases, leaving 12 bases not matched to a gene. This CDR3 is 15 amino acids long. The CDR3 nucleotides are TGCAGCGCTAGGGGGGGACAGGGCACGCCCGGGGAGCTGTTTTTT. This gives the protein CSARGGQGTPGELFF.

J is TRBJ1-4 and V is TRBV28, with D unresolved. The V gene lost 2 bases and the J gene lost 4 bases, with 8 bases spanning the gap. Germline V gene data show CDR1 as MDHEN and CDR2 as SYDVKM. CDR3 size: 14 residues. The DNA of the CDR3 is TGTGCCAGCAGTTTAGGGCAGCTTAATGAAAAACTGTTTTTT. Translating it yields CASSLGQLNEKLFF.

This chain uses TRBV7-2 with TRBJ1-2, with a tentative D call TRBD1 (6 bases). Trimming pared 2 bases from V and 3 bases from J, leaving 13 bases between. The CDR3 has 15 residues. Germline loops: CDR1 SGHTA, CDR2 FQGNSA. In DNA, the CDR3 is TGTGCCAGCAGCTTAAGAGGGGGAACGGACTATGGCTACACCTTC. It codes for CASSLRGGTDYGYTF.

The rearrangement joins TRBV6-5 to TRBJ2-2; 7 nucleotides line up with TRBD1. The trim removed 7 bases at V and 4 bases at J, leaving 9 bases unmatched. The CDR3 is 15 amino acids. From germline, CDR1 is MNHEY and CDR2 SVGAGI. CDR3 protein: CASTPQGDVTGELFF. The CDR3 DNA reads as TGTGCCAGCACCCCCCAGGGGGACGTCACCGGGGAGCTGTTTTTT.

The CDR3 is CASSEGISAGELFF. CDR3 in DNA: TGTGCCAGCAGCGAAGGGATCTCCGCCGGGGAGCTGTTTTTT. The rearrangement joins TRBV5-6 to TRBJ2-2; D uncertain. V dropped 4 bases and J dropped 6 bases, with 13 bases sitting between them. The CDR3 length is 14 residues. Germline CDR1 and CDR2: SGHDT and YYEEEE.